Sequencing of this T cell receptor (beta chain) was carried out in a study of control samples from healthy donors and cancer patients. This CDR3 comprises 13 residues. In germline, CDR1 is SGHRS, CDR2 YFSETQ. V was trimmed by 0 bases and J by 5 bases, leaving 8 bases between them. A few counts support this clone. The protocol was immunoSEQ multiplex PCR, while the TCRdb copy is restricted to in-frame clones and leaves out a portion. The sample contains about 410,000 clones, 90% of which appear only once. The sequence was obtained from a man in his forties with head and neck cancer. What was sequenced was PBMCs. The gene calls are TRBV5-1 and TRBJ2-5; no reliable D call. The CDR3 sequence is CASSLGLGETQYF. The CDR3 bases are TGCGCCAGCAGCTTGGGCCTGGGGGAGACCCAGTACTTC.